This T cell receptor (beta chain) stems from a study of identical twins. This clonotype was observed at least ten times. Its antigen is still unknown. General study findings and limits: Cord blood's abundant beta clonotypes had fewer insertions, unlike memory repertoires. Surplus twin overlap in beta out-of-frame sequences was less pronounced. Potential partial confounding of zero-insertion analyses by invariant MAIT and iNKT cells was noted.

With 3 bases removed from V and 8 bases from J, the gap between germline ends came to 7 bases. Germline V CDR1 and CDR2: SEHNR, FQNEAQ (reference sequence). The CDR3 has 11 amino acids. TCRdb reanalysed the 5' RACE reads using MiXCR and keeps one entry per CDR3 protein. Counted here are around 280,000 distinct CDR3 sequences, approximately 8.5% occurring once; the ten biggest clones make up 2% to 2.5%. The same data also went into a second study, on yellow fever vaccine responses in identical twins. As that study records: Reportedly, the response of twins' T cells to the vaccine seemed partly convergent, partly personalized.

The sample was memory (CD45RO+) T cells sorted from blood. The origin of this receptor is a woman between 18 and 29 years old in good health. V and J are TRBV7-9 and TRBJ1-1; no clear D. The CDR3 nucleotides are TGTGCCAGCAGCTTGGAAAAAGAAGCTTTCTTT. It specifies CASSLEKEAFF.